This T cell receptor beta chain comes out of a study of blood T cell repertoires in COVID-19. Study overall: Some COVID-19 samples were acute and others convalescent; all came from the United States, Italy and Spain.

Profiling relied on immunoSEQ multiplex PCR, and the TCRdb table lists in-frame clones only, not all of them. The table includes 360,000 or so clones, about 90% detected once. V lost 9 bases, J lost 6 bases, and 10 bases lay in between. CDR3 length: 11 amino acids. The germline V gene encodes CDR1 ENHRY and CDR2 SYGVKD. This sequence was found in a woman in her 30s who had recovered from COVID-19. The gene calls are TRBV10-3 and TRBJ2-3, with D perhaps matching TRBD2 (5 bases). Sequencing was done on a sample of PBMCs or T cells enriched from blood (not recorded which). The CDR3 reads CAISSSDTQYF. CDR3 coding DNA: TGTGCCATTTCGTCTAGCGATACGCAGTATTTT.